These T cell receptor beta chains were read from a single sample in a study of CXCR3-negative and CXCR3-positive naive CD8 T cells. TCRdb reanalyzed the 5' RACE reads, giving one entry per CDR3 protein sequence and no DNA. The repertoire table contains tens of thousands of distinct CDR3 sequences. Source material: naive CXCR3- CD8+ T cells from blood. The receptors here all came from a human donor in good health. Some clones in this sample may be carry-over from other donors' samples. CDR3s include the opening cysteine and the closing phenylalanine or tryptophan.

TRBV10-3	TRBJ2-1	CAISESGTLSGDEQFF
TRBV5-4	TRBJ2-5	CASSLVNRGPQETQYF
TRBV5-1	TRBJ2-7	CASSLAGELYEQYF
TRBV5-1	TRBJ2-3	CASSLVHPADRTDTQYF
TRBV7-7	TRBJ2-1	CASSPIGLAETDEQFF
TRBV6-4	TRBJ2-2	CASSDPPGQGTGELFF
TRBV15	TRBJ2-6	CATSSLKGSGANVLTF
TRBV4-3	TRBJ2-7	CASSQESLATYEQYF
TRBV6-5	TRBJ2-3	CASSYFGSTDTQYF
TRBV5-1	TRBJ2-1	CASSVDYQYEQFF
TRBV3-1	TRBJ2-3	CASSPTSGRRPSTDTQYF
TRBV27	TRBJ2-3	CASSFGGDTQYF
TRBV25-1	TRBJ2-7	CASSEGTGFYEQYF
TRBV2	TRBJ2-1	CASSPFGQGEFF
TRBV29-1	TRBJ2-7	CSVALASSYEQYF
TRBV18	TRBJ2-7	CASSASGVGIYEQYF
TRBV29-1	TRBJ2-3	CSVEDGVGRGADTQYF
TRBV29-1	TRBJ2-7	CSVQGASYEQYF
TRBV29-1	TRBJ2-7	CSVALGTYEQYF
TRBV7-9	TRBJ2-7	CASSPRQGVDYEQYF
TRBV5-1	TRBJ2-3	CASSLGLAGANTQYF
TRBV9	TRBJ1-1	CASSVEGADTEAFF
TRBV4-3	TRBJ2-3	CASSQGPDRDTDTQYF